This TCR beta chain stems from a study of regulatory T cells in long-lasting Graves disease. Stated time point: newly diagnosed GD, antithyroid drugs for less than 3 months. The authors made the TCR library using RNA they extracted from PBMCs. Germline assignment: CDR1 SGHAT and CDR2 FQDESV (reference sequence). The CDR3 loop spans 9 amino acids. Worth noting for this clonotype: The junction departs from the called germline gene at one end, perhaps through a read error.

Building of the TCR beta libraries involved iRepertoire HTBI primers and Arm-PCR of CDR3 regions. From the multiplex PCR reads, TCRdb called clonotypes with MiXCR, one entry per CDR3 protein. The profile covers fewer than 550,000 distinct CDR3 sequences, with roughly 17% appearing a single time and around a quarter taken by the ten largest. The same sample was also studied in work on T cells in Graves' hyperthyroidism and ophthalmopathy.

The chain is built from TRBV11-1 and TRBJ1-2; possible D gene TRBD1, 5 bases. The TCR comes from a woman under 30 with Graves disease. Sequences were derived from peripheral blood mononuclear cells (PBMCs), sampled at new diagnosis, from a patient treated with antithyroid drugs. CDR3 region: CASSLVGVF. CDR3 sequence (DNA): TGTGCCAGCAGCTTAGTAGGGGTCTTC.